This T cell receptor (beta chain) is from a study of blood T cell repertoires in COVID-19. Sequenced by immunoSEQ multiplex PCR; TCRdb stores in-frame clones only, minus some. The sample has about 57,000 clones; 87% are singletons. The CDR3 loop spans 16 amino acids. Germline trimming cut 0 bases from V and 6 bases from J; bases unmatched to any gene: 4. CDR1 KGHSH and CDR2 LQKENI come from the germline V gene. The receptor was isolated from an elderly woman with COVID-19, enrolled during active disease. J is TRBJ2-3 and V is TRBV18, with 12 bases fitting TRBD2. Sequenced material: peripheral blood. This CDR3 is CASSPPGLAGRDTQYF. The CDR3 DNA is TGTGCCAGCTCACCACCGGGACTAGCGGGTCGGGATACGCAGTATTTT.